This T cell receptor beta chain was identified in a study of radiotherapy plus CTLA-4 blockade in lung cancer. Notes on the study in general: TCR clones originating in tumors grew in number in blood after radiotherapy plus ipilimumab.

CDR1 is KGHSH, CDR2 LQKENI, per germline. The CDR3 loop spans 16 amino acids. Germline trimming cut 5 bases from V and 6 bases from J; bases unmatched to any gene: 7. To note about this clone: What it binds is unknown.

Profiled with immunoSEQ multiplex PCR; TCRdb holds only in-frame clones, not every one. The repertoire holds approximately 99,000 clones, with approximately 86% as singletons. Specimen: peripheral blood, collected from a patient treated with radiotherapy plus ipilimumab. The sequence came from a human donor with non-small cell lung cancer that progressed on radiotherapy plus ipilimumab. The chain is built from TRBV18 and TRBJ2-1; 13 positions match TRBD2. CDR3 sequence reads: CASSELAGGPGNEQFF. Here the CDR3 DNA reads TGTGCCAGCTCAGAACTAGCGGGAGGGCCTGGCAATGAGCAGTTCTTC.